Shown below are 20 T cell receptor beta chains from a single sample sequenced in a study of blood T cell repertoires in COVID-19. TCRdb's copy holds only in-frame clones and misses some; the assay was immunoSEQ multiplex PCR. This repertoire shows 95,000 or so clones, roughly nine tenths found once; its top ten account for under 3.5%. Sequencing was carried out using peripheral blood. The receptors here all came from a woman aged 70-85 years with acute or convalescent COVID-19.

The rearrangement links TRBV11-2 to TRBJ1-1; tentatively, D is TRBD1 (5 bases). Germline V gene sequence: CDR1 SGHAT, CDR2 FQNNGV. CDR3 length: 13 amino acids. V was pared by 5 bases and J by 8 bases, with 15 bases between. Here the CDR3 DNA reads TGTGCCAGCAGCCCCCAGTGGAGGGGCGAAGCTTTCTTT. Protein: CASSPQWRGEAFF.

The chain has TRBV19 and TRBJ1-5; D is ambiguous. The germline CDR1 and CDR2 sequences are LNHDA and SQIVND (reference sequence). Between the trimmed V and J ends, which lost 6 bases and 7 bases, there was a span of 13 bases. This CDR3 comprises 13 residues. Here the CDR3 reads CASRSLGEQPQHF. The CDR3 coding sequence is TGTGCCAGTAGATCCCTCGGGGAGCAGCCCCAGCATTTT.

This chain joins TRBV30 and TRBJ2-5; TRBD1 aligns across 8 bases. V was clipped by 0 bases and J by 4 bases; unmatched bases: 10. This CDR3 has 16 residues. Looked up from germline, CDR1 is GTSNPN and CDR2 is SVGIG (reference sequence). DNA for the CDR3: TGTGCCTGGAGTGTCGGGACAGGCCGGTGGGGAGAGACCCAGTACTTC. This gives the protein CAWSVGTGRWGETQYF.

V gene TRBV5-5 combines with J gene TRBJ2-5; D might be TRBD2 (5 bases). Germline V lookup: CDR1 SGHKS, CDR2 YYEKEE (reference sequence). The CDR3 runs to 12 residues. Trimming shortened V by 1 base and J by 7 bases, and 8 bases separated the two germline ends. CDR3 sequence: CASSLTEATQYF. The CDR3 bases are TGTGCCAGCAGCTTGACGGAGGCGACCCAGTACTTC.

This chain uses TRBV6-5 with TRBJ2-1, with a weak D call TRBD1 (5 bases). Germline assignment: CDR1 MNHEY and CDR2 SVGAGI. The CDR3 consists of 11 residues. V was trimmed by 7 bases and J by 6 bases, leaving 7 bases between them. Written as DNA, the CDR3 is TGTGCCAGCAATAGGGGCAATGAGCAGTTCTTC. Protein: CASNRGNEQFF.

This clone showed up just once. The chain carries TRBV7-8 and TRBJ1-4; TRBD1 might be the D (5 bases). There are 16 residues in the CDR3. V lost 1 base and J lost 1, with 10 bases in between. Germline values: CDR1 SGHVS, CDR2 FQNEAQ. The CDR3 region is CASSLEARVTNEKLFF. In DNA, the CDR3 is TGTGCCAGCAGCTTAGAGGCCAGGGTAACTAATGAAAAACTGTTTTTT.

This clone was recorded once. The gene calls are TRBV7-9 and TRBJ1-1; no firm D call. Germline V gene sequence: CDR1 SEHNR, CDR2 FQNEAQ (reference sequence). The CDR3 has 11 residues. V lost 5 bases and J 1 base, leaving 2 bases between the germline ends. As DNA, the CDR3 is TGTGCCAGCAGCCAGAACACTGAAGCTTTCTTT. It specifies CASSQNTEAFF.

This rearrangement joins TRBV5-1 to TRBJ2-7; TRBD2 might be the D (6 bases). This CDR3 has 18 amino acids. Germline values: CDR1 SGHRS, CDR2 YFSETQ. Trimming removed 3 bases from V and 6 bases from J, with 28 bases in between. The CDR3 coding sequence is TGCGCCAGCAGCTCCTACCCGCTGGGGCTACGGGCCGGGGGCGAGCAGTACTTC. This sequence encodes CASSSYPLGLRAGGEQYF. Combining the CDR3 with reference TRBV5-1 and TRBJ2-7 gives the whole variable domain KAGVTQTPRYLIKTRGQQVTLSCSPISGHRSVSWYQQTPGQGLQFLFEYFSETQRNKGNFPGRFSGRQFSNSRSEMNVSTLELGDSALYLCASSSYPLGLRAGGEQYFGPGTRLTVT.

The rearrangement uses TRBV7-2 and TRBJ1-6; the match to TRBD1 covers 7 bases. This CDR3 spans 20 amino acids. The J segment lost 3 bases and the V segment lost 0 bases, leaving 14 bases of the junction unmatched. Germline values: CDR1 SGHTA, CDR2 FQGNSA. The CDR3 here is CASSLALDRGLPRYNSPLHF. CDR3 nucleotides: TGTGCCAGCAGCTTAGCGCTTGATAGGGGGCTCCCCCGCTATAATTCACCCCTCCACTTT.

The CDR3 region is CATSRENRAYEQYF. The CDR3 DNA reads as TGTGCCACCAGCAGAGAAAACAGGGCCTACGAGCAGTACTTC. The rearrangement links TRBV15 to TRBJ2-7, with D possibly TRBD1 on 6 matching bases. Deletions cut 0 bases from V and 2 bases from J, with 8 bases between. This CDR3 spans 14 amino acids. Germline V gene sequence: CDR1 LNHNV, CDR2 YYDKDF (reference sequence).

The J gene is TRBJ1-1, the V gene TRBV18; D might be TRBD1 (6 bases). V lost 2 bases, J lost 5 bases, and 15 bases lay in between. Germline CDR1 is KGHSH and CDR2 is LQKENI. The CDR3 has 15 residues. The CDR3 DNA sequence: TGTGCCAGCTCACCAAATTCGGGAGGGGGAACTGAAGCTTTCTTT. It codes for CASSPNSGGGTEAFF.

The chain recombines TRBV29-1 with TRBJ1-2, with D possibly TRBD1 on 6 matching bases. The germline CDR1 and CDR2 sequences are SQVTM and ANQGSEA. There are 13 residues in the CDR3. The V end was cut by 5 bases, the J end by 0 bases, with 10 bases between. The CDR3 coding sequence is TGCAGCGTTCAGGGGTGGACTAACTATGGCTACACCTTC. Protein product: CSVQGWTNYGYTF.

This chain joins TRBV24-1 and TRBJ1-6; possible D gene TRBD1, 6 bases. The V end was cut by 4 bases, the J end by 5 bases, with 20 bases between. The CDR3 runs to 18 residues. The germline V gene has CDR1 KGHDR and CDR2 SFDVKD. CDR3 bases: TGTGCCACCAGTGACTCAGGGGAAAGGGGGTCCAATAATTCACCCCTCCACTTT. This gives the protein CATSDSGERGSNNSPLHF.

The chain carries TRBV4-1 and TRBJ1-6, with a possible D match to TRBD1 (6 bases). The CDR3 is made up of 18 amino acids. Germline V gives CDR1 MGHRA, CDR2 YSYEKL. The V end lost 1 base, the J end lost 9 bases, and 22 bases lay between the germline ends. The CDR3 DNA reads as TGCGCCAGCAGCCAAGTTAGAGGGGGAGACCTAAACGGTTCACCCCTCCACTTT. As protein: CASSQVRGGDLNGSPLHF.

The chain combines TRBV25-1 with TRBJ1-2; D unresolved. V lost 5 bases to trimming and J lost 13 bases, with 14 bases between them. CDR3 length: 11 residues. Germline V CDR1 and CDR2: MGHDK, SYGVNS. CDR3 bases: TGTGCCAGCAGTTTTATGTACCAGGCCACCTTC. As protein: CASSFMYQATF.

This clone was seen only a few times. The chain is built from TRBV2 and TRBJ1-1; a weak D match, TRBD1 (5 bases). Trimming cost V 4 bases and J 1 base, with 16 bases left between them. The CDR3 sequence is 16 residues long. In germline, CDR1 is SNHLY, CDR2 FYNNEI. The CDR3 region has the DNA TGTGCCAGCAGTGGGGTCTTGGGGCAGGCGAACACTGAAGCTTTCTTT. Its translation is CASSGVLGQANTEAFF.

This clone appeared a few times. The chain couples TRBV15 to TRBJ1-2, with 9 bases aligning to TRBD1. V dropped 1 base and J dropped 3; count of bases not matched to a gene: 6. Germline CDR1 LNHNV, CDR2 YYDKDF (reference sequence). The CDR3 spans 16 residues. The CDR3 loop is CATSRGGQGRDYGYTF. CDR3 nucleotides: TGTGCCACCAGCAGAGGCGGACAGGGGCGCGACTATGGCTACACCTTC.

The J gene is TRBJ1-5, the V gene TRBV5-6; 9 positions match TRBD1. Germline-derived CDR1 and CDR2 are SGHDT and YYEEEE. The CDR3 contains 14 residues. V shed 7 bases and J 5 bases; nucleotides not matched to a gene: 7. CDR3 protein: CASSDRGDDQPQHF. CDR3 bases: TGTGCCAGCTCAGACAGGGGGGACGATCAGCCCCAGCATTTT.

Here the CDR3 DNA reads TGTGCCAGCAGTCTAACGTACCGTCGCTCTGGAAACACCATATATTTT. Amino acids: CASSLTYRRSGNTIYF. J is TRBJ1-3 and V is TRBV27; D unclear. There are 16 residues in the CDR3. V lost 5 bases and J lost 0, with 14 bases in between. Germline V gives CDR1 MNHEY, CDR2 SMNVEV (reference sequence).

This chain links TRBV24-1 with TRBJ2-2, with 7 positions matching TRBD1. This CDR3 contains 16 residues. CDR1 and CDR2 (germline): KGHDR, SFDVKD. J gave up 3 bases and V 3 bases, and 6 bases lay outside the gene matches. As DNA, the CDR3 is TGTGCCACCAGTGATCCGACGGGACAGCACACCGGGGAGCTGTTTTTT. Translation gives CATSDPTGQHTGELFF.